This TCR beta chain was captured in a study of early T cells in non-severe SARS-CoV-2 infection. Study-level points and caveats: Anti-spike CD8 responses were favored in VDJdb matching, and private and CD4 specificities were missed.

With V trimmed by 3 bases and J by 3 bases, 10 bases remained unmatched. Looked up from germline, CDR1 is SGHNT and CDR2 is YENEEA. There are 16 residues in the CDR3. Attachment of unique molecular identifiers to individual cDNA molecules was performed. TCRdb processed the 5' RACE reads anew with MiXCR; each CDR3 protein has one entry. The sample has over 30,000 distinct CDR3 sequences, around 4.3% seen once. The sample holds many counts of this clonotype. Its antigen is as yet unknown. Sequencing input: whole blood. The receptor was derived from an adult who was a healthcare worker with PCR-confirmed SARS-CoV-2 infection or an uninfected control (not recorded which). The chain uses TRBV11-3 and TRBJ1-2; 7 bases agree with TRBD1. CDR3 bases: TGTGCCAGCAGCTTCTCAGGGGGTGTCCAGGACTATGGCTACACCTTC. It encodes CASSFSGGVQDYGYTF.